This T cell receptor beta chain emerged from a study of blood T cell repertoires in COVID-19. Study-level information: The United States, Italy and Spain were the sources of the acute and convalescent COVID-19 samples. T cells, B-cell-depleted T cells, or PBMCs provided the cDNA or gDNA that served as material.

Germline assignment: CDR1 SGDLS and CDR2 YYNGEE. J lost 2 bases, V lost 3 bases, and 7 bases had no gene match. CDR3 length equals 16 residues. Original analysis: Cell counts per sample came from amplifying reference gene primers. Using immunoSEQ multiplex PCR, the repertoire was profiled, and TCRdb retains in-frame clones only, with some absent. V, J and clone size were drawn from that table, and D and trimming were deduced from the DNA. Among 200,000 to 300,000 clones listed, around 87% were seen once. Source material: peripheral blood. The rearrangement joins TRBV9 to TRBJ2-7; 11 bases agree with TRBD2. The sequence was obtained from a woman in her 70s with active or convalescent COVID-19. Written as DNA, the CDR3 is TGTGCCAGCAGCGGACCGAAGACTAGCGGGACCTACGAGCAGTACTTC. This sequence encodes CASSGPKTSGTYEQYF.